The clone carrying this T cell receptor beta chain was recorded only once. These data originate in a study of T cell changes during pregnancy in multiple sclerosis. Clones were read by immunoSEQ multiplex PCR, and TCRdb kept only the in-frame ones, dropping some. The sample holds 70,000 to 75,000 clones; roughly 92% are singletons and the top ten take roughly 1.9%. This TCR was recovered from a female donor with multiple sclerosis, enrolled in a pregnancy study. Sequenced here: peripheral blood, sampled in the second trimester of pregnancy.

The CDR3 DNA is TGTGCCAGCAGCTTAGGCGGGGCAGGGCTAGACACAGATACGCAGTATTTT. Translating it yields CASSLGGAGLDTDTQYF. The rearrangement links TRBV7-9 to TRBJ2-3; a possible D gene is TRBD2 (6 bases). The CDR3 totals 17 residues. Germline CDR1 is SEHNR and CDR2 is FQNEAQ (reference sequence). Between the trimmed V and J ends, which lost 1 base and 2 bases, there was a span of 16 bases.